This TCR delta chain was captured by sequencing in a study of delta chains in infants with herpesvirus infections. In the study overall: The search targeted a public fetal Vdelta1/Vgamma8 clonotype after postnatal CMV infection.

PBMC RNA was reverse transcribed using gamma-chain- and delta-chain-specific primers. TCRdb ran CATT on the RT-PCR reads. The sample consists of more than 2,000 delta-chain clones, around 38% of them appearing once. The CDR3 is made up of 18 amino acids. Trimming at V came to 3 bases and at J to 8 bases, leaving 21 bases not matched to a gene. Germline CDR1 GEAIGNYY, CDR2 EKD. General study results and limits: Absence in CMV-uninfected infants may reflect the detection limit only.

A remark on this clone: Its matching antigen is unknown.

Specimen: peripheral blood, collected at time point 4 of longitudinal follow-up. This TCR came from a human donor who was a Ugandan infant, either HIV-exposed or HIV-unexposed (not recorded which). The chain recombines TRDV2 with TRDJ1; 9 bases align to TRDD3. CDR3 sequence (DNA): TGTGCCTGTGACCCCTTCAACCCTGGGGGATGTGGCTTGAGGAAACTCATCTTT. It specifies CACDPFNPGGCGLRKLIF.